Given below is one T cell receptor beta chain in context. The data are from a study of early T cells in non-severe SARS-CoV-2 infection. Study overall: Chains stayed unpaired after sequencing of bulk RNA from unsorted whole blood.

The germline CDR1 and CDR2 sequences are DFQATT and SNEGSKA (reference sequence). CDR3 size: 17 residues. The ends were cut back, 0 bases at V and 0 bases at J, with 17 bases in the middle. Unique molecular identifiers tagged individual cDNA molecules. TCRdb itself ran the 5' RACE reads through MiXCR, one entry per CDR3 protein. The sample lists just under 65,000 distinct CDR3 sequences, about an eighth seen once, with around 4% in the top ten. V and J are TRBV20-1 and TRBJ1-2, with a tentative D call TRBD1 (5 bases). The source of this sequence is an adult who was a healthcare worker with PCR-confirmed SARS-CoV-2 infection or an uninfected control (not recorded which). Sequenced: whole blood. CDR3 DNA sequence: TGCAGTGCTAGAGATGGTTCCGGGACTGTCACTAACTATGGCTACACCTTC. Translation gives CSARDGSGTVTNYGYTF.